This TCR beta chain was identified in a study of T cell clones after liver transplantation (dated by TCRdb to the late 2010s). Study-wide context: The samples were obtained from ITN030ST, a randomized trial that attempted immunosuppression withdrawal within 2 years after liver transplantation. As an antigen-independent comparator for the donor-reactive sequences, third party-reactive TCRbeta sequences from pre-transplant MLRs were identified as well. Donor-reactive T cell clones were identified by TCRbeta sequencing after a pre-transplant mixed lymphocyte reaction and then tracked in post-transplant blood. The studied cohort comprised 8 liver transplant recipients, 3 classified as tolerant and 5 as non-tolerant. Three of the eight recipients were HCV-positive; the others were transplanted for non-autoimmune, non-viral indications. Blood samples were taken pre-transplant, pre-randomization before withdrawal, and post-randomization after full withdrawal or failed withdrawal. To count as tolerant, a recipient had to stay completely off immunosuppression for at least one year without liver enzymes climbing beyond twice the upper limit of normal. The subjects received no induction therapy and were kept on standard immunosuppression until randomization at 12-24 months post-transplant. The research as a whole found: Circulating donor-reactive CD4 TCRbeta sequences fell significantly post-transplant in most of the 8 subjects, irrespective of tolerance or HCV status. Because no allograft tissue specimens were available, donor-reactive T cells may have migrated into the graft instead of being deleted. Because of small, heterogeneous patient numbers and non-standardized post-transplant time points, the conclusions were only preliminary. The decline in donor-reactive sequences exceeded the decline in third party-reactive sequences, suggesting partial antigen-specific deletion that was unrelated to withdrawal success. In two subjects, low numbers of available donor cells limited the measurable donor-reactive repertoire. When repertoire turnover was accounted for, significantly reduced detection of donor-reactive sequences was found in 7 of 8 subjects for CD4 and in 8 of 8 subjects for CD8.

In regard to this clone: What antigen it recognizes has not been identified. Per-nucleotide qualities are absent, and no much larger clonotype sits a single base away. The same CDR3 also results from other DNA sequences found in this sample.

From the cysteine through the phenylalanine, the CDR3 covers 18 amino acids. Of the read, only the CDR3 DNA is kept; its 54 bases are in frame from base 1. Cut back by 6 bases and 6 bases, the V and J ends lie 29 bases apart. The germline V gene sets CDR1 to MNHNS and CDR2 to SASEGT. High-throughput TCRbeta CDR3 sequencing of frozen genomic DNA was performed by immunoSEQ, including PCR amplification, mapping, bias correction and internal controls. The study's own analysis went as follows. Productive rearrangements were retained, and unique TCRbeta sequences were defined by the CDR3 nucleotide sequence together with the V and J gene. For a sequence to be called donor-reactive, it needed a frequency of at least 0.01% and at least 5-fold expansion in CFSE-low cells compared with unstimulated pre-transplant cells. To ensure at least 90% detection power, minimum frequency thresholds were set for each subject based on that subject's lowest-template unstimulated sample. Repertoire turnover was measured by Jensen-Shannon divergence between the top 1000 TCRbeta sequences post- and pre-transplant. Changes in detection of donor-reactive sequences were assessed with two-sided Fisher's exact tests. The immuneACCESS repertoire file appears here via TCRdb, limited to in-frame rearrangements. These files lack a portion of the clones; in checked studies, under half of the deficit traces to unresolved V genes, and the cause of the others is not known. Clone size and the V and J calls come from that table; the DNA yielded D and trimming. The sample table shows tens of thousands of clones, and about 82% are seen once. The top ten clones comprise under 0.6% of the sample.

Thawed unstimulated PBMCs were stained for CD3, CD4 and CD8 and FACS-sorted into CD3+CD4+ and CD3+CD8+ populations. All 8 studied subjects were randomized to withdrawal of immunosuppression. The Qiagen DNeasy Blood and Tissue Kit was used for isolation of genomic DNA. The receptor was isolated from a human patient who received a liver transplant. After a transplant, the graft donor may have provided part of the T cells. The input for sequencing was CD4+ T cells from blood, taken just over 45 months after liver transplant. This receptor chain uses TRBV6-1 and TRBJ1-2; the D region possibly corresponds to TRBD1 (6 bases align). The sequenced DNA: TGTGCCAGCAGCGAAAGGGGGACCGGGAGCTCGGGAGGTCATGGCTACACCTTC. Translation gives CASSERGTGSSGGHGYTF.